The 9 T cell receptor beta chains in this list originate from one sample, sequenced in a study of regulatory T cells in long-lasting Graves disease (dated by TCRdb to the early 2020s). According to the study, the label for this sample's time point signals: newly diagnosed GD, antithyroid drugs for less than 3 months. For both TCR sequencing and RNA sequencing, RNA was extracted from PBMCs in TRIzol. The library was built by means of multiplex PCR. Sequencing relied on an Illumina HiSeq 4000. CDR3 regions were amplified by Arm-PCR with iRepertoire HTBI primers to construct TCR beta libraries. TCRdb cleaned the public reads at Q25 with fastp, built clones with MiXCR and kept in-frame beta chains. One record per CDR3 amino acid sequence lists the most common genes and DNA. The sample includes 560,000 or so distinct CDR3 sequences, with 15% to 20% observed a single time. The biggest ten clones account for 9.5% to 15% of the sample.

This sample also belongs to another study, concerning T cells in Graves' hyperthyroidism and ophthalmopathy.

This material consisted of peripheral blood mononuclear cells (PBMCs), taken at new diagnosis, from a patient treated with antithyroid drugs. These receptors were collected from a man aged 18 to 30 with Graves disease. Donor details come from another sample of the same person, matched by shared clones.

This sequence joins TRBV4-1 and TRBJ1-1; 8 positions agree with TRBD1. The J segment lost 5 bases and the V segment lost 3 bases, leaving 5 bases of the junction unmatched. The CDR3 sequence is 14 residues long. The germline gives CDR1 MGHRA, CDR2 YSYEKL. The CDR3 loop is CASSHRTGTTEAFF. CDR3 DNA: TGCGCCAGCAGCCACCGGACAGGGACGACTGAAGCTTTCTTT.

Only a few counts were recorded for this clonotype. The chain has TRBV6-2 or TRBV6-3 and TRBJ2-3, with D perhaps TRBD1 (5 bases). Germline CDR1 is MNHEY and CDR2 is SVGEGT. CDR3 length: 14 residues. V shed 6 bases and J shed 3 bases, with 13 bases lying between them. Written as DNA, the CDR3 is TGTGCCAGCAGGAGGACACCCGAAACAGATACGCAGTATTTT. Translation: CASRRTPETDTQYF.

This clonotype was seen a single time. This CDR3 reads CASSYPIHQETQYF. The CDR3 DNA sequence: TGTGCCAGCAGCTATCCCATTCATCAAGAGACCCAGTACTTC. This sequence joins TRBV11-2 and TRBJ2-5; D uncertain. The CDR3 spans 14 residues. CDR1 and CDR2 (germline): SGHAT, FQNNGV. The ends were cut back, 4 bases at V and 2 bases at J, with 11 bases in the middle.

This clonotype was seen ten or more times. The chain has TRBV12-3 or TRBV12-4 and TRBJ1-2, with D maybe TRBD1 (5 bases). The CDR3 consists of 13 residues. Trimming took 4 bases from V and 8 from J, leaving 14 bases between them. The CDR3 here is CASSYDGAQGYTF. CDR3 nucleotides: TGTGCCAGCAGTTACGACGGGGCCCAAGGCTACACCTTC.

The rearrangement uses TRBV4-1 and TRBJ1-6; D is uncertain. CDR1 is MGHRA and CDR2 is YSYEKL in the germline V gene. Trimming took off 4 bases at V and 9 bases at J, with 16 bases between the two ends. The CDR3 extends over 15 amino acids. CDR3 amino acids: CASSPSIGYSSPLHF. Here the CDR3 DNA reads TGCGCCAGCAGCCCAAGTATTGGGTACTCTTCACCCCTCCACTTT.

J is TRBJ1-1 and V is TRBV20-1; D is unresolved. Looked up from germline, CDR1 is DFQATT and CDR2 is SNEGSKA (reference sequence). The CDR3 consists of 11 residues. CDR3 amino acids: CCIRLNTEAFF. In DNA form, the CDR3 reads TGCTGCATACGGCTGAACACTGAAGCTTTCTTT.

The table lists this clonotype with many counts. V and J are TRBV12-3 or TRBV12-4 and TRBJ2-3, with D tentatively TRBD1 (6 bases). V lost 6 bases to trimming and J lost 2 bases, with 9 bases between them. CDR3 length equals 13 residues. The CDR3 DNA is TGTGCCAGCAGGCAGGGGCCCACAGATACGCAGTATTTT. Translation gives CASRQGPTDTQYF.

There are a few counts of this clonotype. This sequence joins TRBV15 and TRBJ2-7; TRBD2 aligns across 12 bases. Germline V gene lookup returns CDR1 LNHNV and CDR2 YYDKDF (reference sequence). The CDR3 loop spans 22 amino acids. Trimming removed 0 bases from V and 2 bases from J; junction bases left unmatched: 20. CDR3 amino acids: CATSRDQIEGLAGSTETYEQYF. The CDR3 DNA is TGTGCCACCAGCAGAGATCAAATCGAAGGACTAGCGGGAAGTACCGAGACCTACGAGCAGTACTTC.

This clonotype was counted ten times or more. The gene calls are TRBV7-9 and TRBJ2-3, with a possible D match to TRBD2 (5 bases). Germline-derived CDR1 and CDR2 are SEHNR and FQNEAQ (reference sequence). The CDR3 consists of 13 residues. Trimming shortened V by 7 bases and J by 1 base, and 9 bases separated the two germline ends. The CDR3 reads CASKEVRTDTQYF. CDR3 bases: TGTGCCAGCAAGGAGGTTCGCACAGATACGCAGTATTTT. The full variable domain, its missing parts supplied by reference TRBV7-9 and TRBJ2-3, is DTGVSQNPRHKITKRGQNVTFRCDPISEHNRLYWYRQTLGQGPEFLTYFQNEAQLEKSRLLSDRFSAERPKGSFSTLEIQRTEQGDSAMYLCASKEVRTDTQYFGPGTRLTVL.